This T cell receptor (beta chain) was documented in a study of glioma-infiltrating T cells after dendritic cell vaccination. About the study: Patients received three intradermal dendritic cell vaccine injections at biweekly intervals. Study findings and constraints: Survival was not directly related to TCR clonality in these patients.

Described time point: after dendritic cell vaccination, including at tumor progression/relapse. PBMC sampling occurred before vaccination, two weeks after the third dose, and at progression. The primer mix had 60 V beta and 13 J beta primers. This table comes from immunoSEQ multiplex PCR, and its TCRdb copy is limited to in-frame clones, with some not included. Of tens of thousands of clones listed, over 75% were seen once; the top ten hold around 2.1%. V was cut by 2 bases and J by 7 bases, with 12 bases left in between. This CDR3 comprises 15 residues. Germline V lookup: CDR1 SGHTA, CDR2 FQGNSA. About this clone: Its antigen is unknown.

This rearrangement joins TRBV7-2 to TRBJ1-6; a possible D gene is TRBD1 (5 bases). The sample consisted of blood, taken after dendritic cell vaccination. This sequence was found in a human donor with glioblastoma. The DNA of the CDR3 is TGTGCCAGCAGCTTACAATGGGGGGGGAATTCACCCCTCCACTTT. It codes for CASSLQWGGNSPLHF.